This T cell receptor (beta chain) was identified during a study of blood T cell repertoires in COVID-19. Study-wide context: PBMCs, B-cell-depleted T cells, or T cells were the source of the cDNA or gDNA that made up the material.

TCRdb keeps only in-frame clones here, not all; method: immunoSEQ multiplex PCR. This sample carries 650,000 to 800,000 clones, 70% to 90% of them seen once, and the ten largest clones take over 0.2%. The sequence derives from a woman between 18 and 30 years old with acute or convalescent COVID-19. Sequencing was done on a sample of peripheral blood.

This chain's CDR3 is CASSVGTSPYNEQFF. CDR3 bases: TGTGCCAGCAGCGTCGGGACTTCACCCTACAATGAGCAGTTCTTC. The rearrangement uses TRBV7-2 and TRBJ2-1; tentatively, D is TRBD2 (6 bases). Germline CDR1 reads SGHTA; CDR2 reads FQGNSA. V lost 5 bases and J 2 bases, leaving 13 bases between the germline ends. The CDR3 totals 15 residues.